A selection of T cell receptor beta chains follows, all from one sample in a study of CD8 T cells in ankylosing spondylitis. MiXCR was run by TCRdb on the 5' RACE reads, yielding one entry per CDR3 protein. The table includes approximately 92,000 distinct CDR3 sequences, 8.5% to 9% detected once. The sample was blood, either unsorted or a sorted T cell fraction (not recorded which). Receptor source: a male donor with ankylosing spondylitis or in good health (not recorded which). The conserved cysteine and the conserved F or W are not part of the CDR3 here.

ASSPTGEAYGYT | TRBJ1-2 | TRBV28
ASSKPDPRTGTYEQY | TRBJ2-7 | TRBV21-1
ASSPSVAQETQY | TRBJ2-5 | TRBV3-1
SVEGMTGELF | TRBJ2-2 | TRBV29-1
ASSLKGVGGRGQETQY | TRBJ2-5 | TRBV7-3
AISRTGSEGNTIY | TRBJ1-3 | TRBV10-3
ASSPLRGAFTGELF | TRBJ2-2 | TRBV11-2
ASSLVRAGELF | TRBJ2-2 | TRBV27
ASRPRDRAVGTDTQY | TRBJ2-3 | TRBV6-2/TRBV6-3
ASSQERYGELF | TRBJ2-2 | TRBV14
ASSRRLGGEQF | TRBJ2-1 | TRBV7-9
ASSHPDRENTGELF | TRBJ2-2 | TRBV23-1
ASTLEEPPNEKLF | TRBJ1-4 | TRBV12-3/TRBV12-4
ASSLYLAEGQPQH | TRBJ1-5 | TRBV7-2
ATSATSGGETQY | TRBJ2-5 | TRBV15
SARPFGRGEQF | TRBJ2-1 | TRBV20-1